This record concerns one TCR beta chain sequence. This specimen belongs to a study of blood T cell repertoires in COVID-19. Background on the study: Samples came from the United States, Italy and Spain, spanning acute and convalescent COVID-19.

This CDR3 contains 13 residues. The germline CDR1 and CDR2 sequences are SNHLY and FYNNEI. Trimming shortened V by 4 bases and J by 2 bases, and 9 bases separated the two germline ends. Original processing notes: Reference gene primer amplification gave estimated nucleated cell counts. Produced via immunoSEQ multiplex PCR; TCRdb's table is partial and in-frame only. V, J and clone size are taken as reported in that table, and D and trimming were inferred from the DNA itself. This sample has roughly 62,000 clones, with around nine tenths found just once. The sample consisted of peripheral blood. The TCR originated in a human donor with active COVID-19. The donor label of this sample is uncertain. The chain carries TRBV2 and TRBJ2-7; D call uncertain. The CDR3 sequence: CASSAHGAYEQYF. CDR3 nucleotide sequence: TGTGCCAGCAGTGCACATGGAGCCTACGAGCAGTACTTC.